This is a list of T cell receptor beta chains from one sample in a study of human T cells and chemical hapten exposure. TCRdb redid the calling of the RACE reads with MiXCR, one entry per CDR3 protein. The sample contains tens of thousands of distinct CDR3 sequences, about a tenth of which appear only once. Sequencing used whole blood, obtained in connection with sensitization to the hapten diphenylcyclopropenone (DPC). Receptor source: a woman aged 40 to 50 with alopecia areata. Some clones in this sample may be carry-over from other donors' samples. CDR3s include the opening cysteine and the closing phenylalanine or tryptophan.

J,V,CDR3
TRBJ2-1,TRBV5-1,CASSSDGGEGEQFF
TRBJ2-7,TRBV3-1,CASSQRHFYEQYF
TRBJ2-7,TRBV5-1,CASSLGSSGVYEQYF
TRBJ1-3,TRBV6-2/TRBV6-3,CASRRLIGDRVSGNTIYF
TRBJ2-7,TRBV7-8,CASSLGQLYTYEQYF
TRBJ1-1,TRBV28,CASSFRGRHTEAFF
TRBJ2-1,TRBV5-1,CASSWGSDNEQFF
TRBJ1-5,TRBV2,CASSELSRYNQPQHF
TRBJ2-3,TRBV7-9,CASSWLVTDTQYF
TRBJ2-2,TRBV7-6,CASSLSQSNTGELFF
TRBJ2-1,TRBV10-3,CAISEPGRKYNEQFF